The next 27 T cell receptor beta chains were all read from a single sample in a study of blood T cell repertoires in COVID-19. Assay: immunoSEQ multiplex PCR; the TCRdb copy retains only in-frame clones and omits some. Of 50,000 to 55,000 clones listed, approximately 87% are singletons. Sample: peripheral blood. The receptors derive from a man in his fifties with acute or convalescent COVID-19.

CDR3 loop: CASKGMAGGGNEQFF. DNA of the CDR3: TGTGCCAGTAAGGGAATGGCGGGAGGGGGGAATGAGCAGTTCTTC. This chain joins TRBV19 and TRBJ2-1, with TRBD2 matching 9 bases. J lost 7 bases, V lost 7 bases, and 11 bases had no gene match. Germline loops: CDR1 LNHDA, CDR2 SQIVND (reference sequence). The CDR3 contains 15 residues.

V is TRBV6-5 and J is TRBJ2-4, with 8 bases matching TRBD1. The CDR3 has 15 residues. V was clipped by 9 bases and J by 4 bases; unmatched bases: 11. Germline loops: CDR1 MNHEY, CDR2 SVGAGI. The CDR3 region has the DNA TGTGCCAGTCATTATCAGAGACAGGGGAAAAACATTCAGTACTTC. It codes for CASHYQRQGKNIQYF.

This chain links TRBV6-2 or TRBV6-3 with TRBJ2-3; 10 bases are a match to TRBD1. J lost 2 bases, V lost 6 bases, and 11 bases had no gene match. The germline V gene encodes CDR1 MNHEY and CDR2 SVGEGT. The CDR3 is 17 residues long. CDR3 region: CASSPLAGTGVTDTQYF. The CDR3 region has the DNA TGTGCCAGCAGCCCTTTGGCCGGGACAGGGGTCACAGATACGCAGTATTTT.

The rearrangement links TRBV19 to TRBJ2-5; 8 bases line up with TRBD1. This CDR3 has 15 residues. Looked up from germline, CDR1 is LNHDA and CDR2 is SQIVND (reference sequence). V lost 9 bases, J lost 4 bases, and 13 bases stayed unmatched. The CDR3 loop reads CASRQQGAFVETQYF. The CDR3 bases are TGTGCCAGCCGCCAGCAGGGGGCGTTTGTAGAGACCCAGTACTTC.

This clone is judged medium-sized. This chain connects TRBV11-3 to TRBJ2-7; D ambiguous. Germline V gene lookup returns CDR1 SGHNT and CDR2 YENEEA. The CDR3 has 14 amino acids. V was clipped by 2 bases and J by 2 bases, with 10 bases between them. This CDR3 reads CASSLRLKPYEQYF. CDR3 nucleotides: TGTGCCAGCAGCTTACGCCTCAAGCCCTACGAGCAGTACTTC.

This rearrangement joins TRBV6-5 to TRBJ1-2; maybe TRBD1 (5 bases). Trimming left V 4 bases short and J 4 bases short, with 13 bases between. The CDR3 is made up of 14 amino acids. Germline V CDR1 and CDR2: MNHEY, SVGAGI. The CDR3 region is CASSSVAGLYGYTF. CDR3 DNA sequence: TGTGCCAGCAGTTCCGTTGCAGGGCTCTATGGCTACACCTTC.

V is TRBV2 and J is TRBJ2-6; the match to TRBD1 covers 7 bases. The V gene's germline CDR1 is SNHLY and CDR2 FYNNEI. This CDR3 is built from 18 residues. V lost 5 bases, J lost 0 bases, and 10 bases stayed unmatched. Here the CDR3 DNA reads TGTGCCAGCAGTTTCCCCGGGACAGTTTTCTCTGGGGCCAACGTCCTGACTTTC. Its protein product is CASSFPGTVFSGANVLTF.

The rearrangement uses TRBV7-9 and TRBJ2-3; 11 positions agree with TRBD1. The CDR3 consists of 16 residues. Germline V gives CDR1 SEHNR, CDR2 FQNEAQ (reference sequence). V shed 7 bases, J shed 3 bases, and the junction held 9 bases outside the gene matches. The CDR3 sequence: CASTPDRGLGTDTQYF. The CDR3 nucleotides read TGTGCCAGCACCCCGGACAGGGGGCTAGGGACAGATACGCAGTATTTT.

This chain joins TRBV6-5 and TRBJ1-2; tentative D call: TRBD1 (5 bases). V was clipped by 3 bases and J by 6 bases, with 11 bases between them. CDR3 length: 13 residues. The germline gives CDR1 MNHEY, CDR2 SVGAGI. CDR3 sequence (DNA): TGTGCCAGCAGTTATTTCAGGGCAAATGGCTACACCTTC. Translation: CASSYFRANGYTF.

This clone was counted between two and nine times. This rearrangement joins TRBV6-4 to TRBJ1-1, with D possibly matching TRBD1 (6 bases). CDR1 is MRHNA and CDR2 is SNTAGT in the germline V gene. Trimming removed 2 bases from V and 1 base from J, with 8 bases in between. CDR3 length equals 14 residues. The CDR3 DNA is TGTGCCAGCAGTGACCAAGGGGGGAACACTGAAGCTTTCTTT. It translates to CASSDQGGNTEAFF.

The chain joins TRBV19 to TRBJ1-2, with TRBD1 matching 7 bases. Germline CDR1 LNHDA, CDR2 SQIVND (reference sequence). The CDR3 length is 15 residues. The V and J ends lost 5 bases and 4 bases, in that order; junction bases with no gene match: 10. CDR3 amino acids: CASSDRDPYFYGYTF. CDR3 DNA: TGTGCCAGTAGTGACAGGGACCCCTATTTCTATGGCTACACCTTC.

This clone was detected only once. The rearrangement uses TRBV7-8 and TRBJ1-2, with D possibly being TRBD1 (5 bases). The germline CDR1 and CDR2 sequences are SGHVS and FQNEAQ. The CDR3 consists of 16 residues. V gave up 5 bases and J gave up 3 bases, with 19 bases separating them. CDR3 protein: CASSPSLGGSHYGYTF. Written as DNA, the CDR3 is TGTGCCAGCAGCCCAAGCCTCGGGGGGAGTCACTATGGCTACACCTTC.

This chain connects TRBV21-1 to TRBJ1-5. TRBV21-1 corresponds to a pseudogene. CDR3 length equals 16 residues. The CDR3 bases are TGTGCCAGCAGCTCAAATGGGAGGGTCCGTTATCAGCCCCAGCATTTT. This gives the protein CASSSNGRVRYQPQHF.

The sample holds a few counts of this clone. The V call is TRBV3-1 (or the pseudogene TRBV3-2), the J call TRBJ2-7, with 7 bases fitting TRBD1. CDR1 is LGHDT and CDR2 is YNNKEL in the germline V gene (reference sequence). Losses at the gene ends were 1 base for V and 6 bases for J; bases not matched to a gene: 9. The CDR3 is 15 amino acids. As DNA, the CDR3 is TGTGCCAGCAGCCAAGCGGTTGGACAGGAAAGCGAGCAGTACTTC. The encoded protein is CASSQAVGQESEQYF.

CDR3 sequence reads: CASFQTGPELGELFF. In nucleotides, the CDR3 is TGTGCCTCATTCCAGACAGGGCCAGAACTCGGGGAGCTGTTTTTT. V and J are TRBV30 and TRBJ2-2, with 7 bases matching TRBD1. This CDR3 is built from 15 residues. V lost 7 bases to trimming and J lost 7 bases; unmatched junction nucleotides: 15. Germline CDR1 and CDR2: GTSNPN and SVGIG (reference sequence).

This chain uses TRBV27 with TRBJ1-5; D may be TRBD1 (6 bases). The germline V gene encodes CDR1 MNHEY and CDR2 SMNVEV (reference sequence). Between the trimmed V and J ends, which lost 3 bases and 9 bases, there was a span of 18 bases. This CDR3 has 15 residues. CDR3 protein: CASSFMAGGLGPQHF. The CDR3, as DNA: TGTGCCAGCAGTTTTATGGCGGGGGGCCTGGGGCCCCAGCATTTT.

This clone was recorded a few times. The rearrangement joins TRBV5-5 to TRBJ1-2; D gene uncertain. V was trimmed by 0 bases and J by 6 bases, leaving 9 bases between them. Germline V gives CDR1 SGHKS, CDR2 YYEKEE (reference sequence). The CDR3 spans 13 residues. The CDR3 nucleotides are TGTGCCAGCAGCTTGGTTCCCTCTGATGGCTACACCTTC. This translates into CASSLVPSDGYTF. Looking up the rest from reference TRBV5-5 and TRBJ1-2 gives the full variable domain: DAGVTQSPTHLIKTRGQQVTLRCSPISGHKSVSWYQQVLGQGPQFIFQYYEKEERGRGNFPDRFSARQFPNYSSELNVNALLLGDSALYLCASSLVPSDGYTFGSGTRLTVV.

The chain is built from TRBV3-1 (or the pseudogene TRBV3-2) and TRBJ2-5; 9 nucleotides agree with TRBD2. Germline V lookup: CDR1 LGHDT, CDR2 YNNKEL (reference sequence). The ends lost 2 bases at V and 3 bases at J; junction bases unmatched: 4. This CDR3 contains 15 residues. The CDR3 is CASSQPGLAKETQYF. The CDR3 DNA follows: TGTGCCAGCAGCCAACCGGGACTAGCTAAAGAGACCCAGTACTTC.

The chain employs TRBV5-1 and TRBJ2-7; the match to TRBD1 covers 9 bases. Germline CDR1 reads SGHRS; CDR2 reads YFSETQ. The CDR3 spans 16 residues. The trim removed 0 bases at V and 5 bases at J, leaving 9 bases unmatched. The CDR3, as DNA: TGCGCCAGCAGCTTGGGCCCGGGACAGGGAGGCCACGAGCAGTACTTC. Translated: CASSLGPGQGGHEQYF.

The chain carries TRBV2 and TRBJ2-1; 9 bases map to TRBD2. J gave up 10 bases and V 0 bases, and 13 bases lay outside the gene matches. The CDR3 sequence is 17 residues long. The germline V gene encodes CDR1 SNHLY and CDR2 FYNNEI. DNA for the CDR3: TGTGCCAGCAGTGAAGCAGTCTCCGGGACTAGCCAAAGAGAGCAGTTCTTC. Encoded protein: CASSEAVSGTSQREQFF.

V is TRBV11-3 and J is TRBJ2-7; 9 bases agree with TRBD1. V lost 5 bases and J lost 6; bases outside the gene matches: 5. Germline assignment: CDR1 SGHNT and CDR2 YENEEA. The CDR3 contains 13 residues. As DNA, the CDR3 is TGTGCCAGCAGCCGGGACAGGGTCAGCGAGCAGTACTTC. This translates into CASSRDRVSEQYF.

V and J are TRBV5-1 and TRBJ2-1, with 14 bases matching TRBD2. This CDR3 spans 14 amino acids. The J segment lost 8 bases and the V segment lost 10 bases, leaving 8 bases of the junction unmatched. CDR1 and CDR2 from the germline V gene are SGHRS and YFSETQ. CDR3 nucleotides: TGCGCCGTAGAGGGGACTAGCGGGAGCTATGAGCAGTTCTTC. Its translation: CAVEGTSGSYEQFF.

CDR3 DNA: TGTGCCAGCAGCTTAACAACAGGGGGTGTGGCGGCCCCCTACTACGAGCAGTACTTC. It translates to CASSLTTGGVAAPYYEQYF. This sequence joins TRBV7-9 and TRBJ2-7, with 8 positions matching TRBD1. After removal of 2 bases from V and 3 bases from J, the junction contained 18 bases not matched to a gene. The CDR3 runs to 19 residues. Germline lookup yields CDR1 SEHNR and CDR2 FQNEAQ (reference sequence).

The chain is built from TRBV12-5 and TRBJ2-7; D is undetermined. Germline CDR1 and CDR2: LGHNT and FRNRAP. The CDR3 length is 12 residues. Between the trimmed V and J ends, which lost 4 bases and 0 bases, there was a span of 4 bases. CDR3 nucleotide sequence: TGTGCTAGTGGTTACTACTCCTACGAGCAGTACTTC. It translates to CASGYYSYEQYF.

The gene calls are TRBV6-5 and TRBJ1-3, with D perhaps TRBD1 (6 bases). CDR1 and CDR2 from the germline V gene are MNHEY and SVGAGI. The CDR3 totals 15 residues. V lost 10 bases and J 0 bases, leaving 16 bases between the germline ends. Written as DNA, the CDR3 is TGTGCCACGGGGACAACTTGGGACTCTGGAAACACCATATATTTT. Amino acids: CATGTTWDSGNTIYF.

This clone has more than one count but fewer than ten. V gene TRBV12-3 or TRBV12-4 combines with J gene TRBJ1-2; D call uncertain. The CDR3 covers 11 residues. Between the trimmed V and J ends, which lost 11 bases and 8 bases, there was a span of 15 bases. Here the CDR3 DNA reads TGTGCCGTCACTAGGTTTTTGGGCTACACCTTC. As protein: CAVTRFLGYTF.

This chain connects TRBV7-4 to TRBJ1-5, with a tentative D call TRBD1 (5 bases). This CDR3 contains 18 residues. Germline values: CDR1 SGHVT, CDR2 SQSDAQ. Trimming pared 5 bases from V and 5 bases from J, leaving 25 bases between. CDR3 protein: CASSRILQAIDSHQPQHF. CDR3 bases: TGTGCCAGCAGCCGAATATTACAGGCCATCGACTCTCATCAGCCCCAGCATTTT.